The 3 T cell receptor beta chains listed next were all sequenced from one sample in a study of blood T cell repertoires in COVID-19. The data were produced by immunoSEQ multiplex PCR, yet TCRdb's version contains in-frame clones alone and is incomplete. The sample has more than 200,000 clones, around 87% seen once. Input material: PBMCs or T cells enriched from blood (not recorded which). Every receptor here comes from a woman between 50 and 59 years old who had recovered from COVID-19.

The chain has TRBV4-2 and TRBJ2-1, with 11 nucleotides matching TRBD2. Unmatched junction bases numbered 16, after V lost 4 bases and J lost 2 bases. This CDR3 region has 20 residues. Germline V gene sequence: CDR1 LGHNA, CDR2 YNFKEQ. In nucleotides, the CDR3 is TGTGCCAGCAGCCCCAAGGTCAGAGCGACTAGCGGGACAGCCTACAATGAGCAGTTCTTC. Translation: CASSPKVRATSGTAYNEQFF.

This clone came up once. The chain uses TRBV7-8 and TRBJ1-5; 9 bases are shared with TRBD1. The CDR3 is made up of 18 amino acids. Germline V gene sequence: CDR1 SGHVS, CDR2 FQNEAQ. After removal of 7 bases from V and 5 bases from J, the junction contained 18 bases not matched to a gene. The chain's CDR3 is CASTKYRGLRSGDQPQHF. The DNA for the CDR3 is TGTGCCAGCACCAAATACAGGGGGCTTCGGTCGGGGGATCAGCCCCAGCATTTT. The complete variable domain, with remaining parts taken from reference TRBV7-8 and TRBJ1-5, reads GAGVSQSPRYKVAKRGQDVALRCDPISGHVSLFWYQQALGQGPEFLTYFQNEAQLDKSGLPSDRFFAERPEGSVSTLKIQRTQQEDSAVYLCASTKYRGLRSGDQPQHFGDGTRLSIL.

This chain links TRBV5-4 with TRBJ2-7; 9 bases are shared with TRBD1. The CDR3 sequence is 14 residues long. Germline CDR1 and CDR2: SGHNT and YYREEE (reference sequence). V lost 4 bases, J lost 2 bases, and 4 bases stayed unmatched. The CDR3 spells CASSMDRGAYEQYF. The CDR3 nucleotides read TGTGCCAGCAGCATGGACAGGGGAGCCTACGAGCAGTACTTC.